What follows describes a single TCR beta chain. Vbeta (60) and Jbeta (13) primers were used in the PCR. The table came from immunoSEQ multiplex PCR; TCRdb's copy has only in-frame clones and leaves some out. The table shows under 200,000 clones, with nearly 80% occurring only once. This sample was included in a study of cytomegalovirus exposure and HLA in healthy donors. The wider study: Previous work identified 95 million to 120 million unique TCR beta sequences from about 179 million T cells.

Per the germline V gene, CDR1 is SNHLY and CDR2 is FYNNEI. There are 15 residues in the CDR3. The V gene lost 6 bases and the J gene lost 6 bases, with 19 bases spanning the gap. The chain employs TRBV2 and TRBJ2-3; TRBD2 might be the D (5 bases). Sequenced sample: PBMCs. The sequence was collected from a man aged 50 or older in good health and CMV-seropositive. As DNA, the CDR3 is TGTGCCAGCAGAATGAGGAGCTGGGAGTTGGATACGCAGTATTTT. It encodes CASRMRSWELDTQYF.